These T cell receptor beta chains were read from a single sample in a study. MiXCR was run by TCRdb on the 5' RACE reads, yielding one entry per CDR3 protein. In the table there are over 6,500 distinct CDR3 sequences, 40% to 60% of which are singletons. Specimen: naive CD4+ T cells sorted from a lymph node. All receptors derive from a female donor with breast cancer. Each CDR3 is given with its conserved first and last residue. Rows give clone size only sometimes, using once, few, many, or a class for an expanded clone.

TRBV4-1 few CASSRLQGYAYEQYF
TRBV4-1 NA CAGRRGQNNQPQHF
TRBV5-1 NA CASSPGGSNQPQHF
TRBV20-1 few CSASPRGLAGVYEQYF
TRBV2 NA CASRQGSNQPQHF
TRBV11-2 NA CASSFARGLYQETQYF
TRBV20-1 few CSASISGSLQETQYF
TRBV6-6 NA CASSPTTGDYGYTF
TRBV20-1 few CSDSKTPNYGYTF
TRBV5-1 NA CASSLNRGGTFDEAFF
TRBV20-1 large CSASRTGVSQPQHF
TRBV11-2 NA CASSIRRGINTQYF
TRBV28 few CASSSSGTSYEQYF
TRBV7-9 few CASSLGRGYQETQYF
TRBV6-1 NA CASTGLGGSPLHF
TRBV20-1 NA CSARDPSRETQYF
TRBV12-3/TRBV12-4 few CASSGTVTRGELFF
TRBV29-1 NA CSVGALYGYTF
TRBV12-3/TRBV12-4 few CASSWGTDTQYF
TRBV12-3/TRBV12-4 NA CASSTQGVGPQHF
TRBV5-4 medium-sized CASSSSGSSYNEQFF
TRBV27 NA CASSLSFGGTYEQYF
TRBV7-2 NA CASSLEGSGANVLTF
TRBV10-2 NA CASSELPYNEQFF
TRBV28 once CASSAPGQGYEQYF
TRBV20-1 NA CSARGPLEQYF
TRBV7-6 NA CASSTTRGITTGELFF
TRBV2 NA CASRRDRATNEKLFF
TRBV3-1 NA CASSHPVGQVETQYF
TRBV7-6 medium-sized CASSTAPAGGVGRDNEQFF
TRBV5-5 NA CASSLDSEPHKYF
TRBV7-8 few CASRNLFNTEAFF
TRBV20-1 NA CSANSGTSTDTQYF
TRBV29-1 few CSGRKGDRETQYF
TRBV20-1 large CSAMAPSYNSPLHF
TRBV5-5 few CASSLVAGGSYEQYF
TRBV7-3 few CASSLMPSYNEQFF
TRBV12-3/TRBV12-4 NA CASSLAAYTQYF
TRBV5-1 medium-sized CASRKEISADTQYF
TRBV30 NA CAWSALHQVYNEQFF
TRBV10-3 few CAISEQDRGMDEQFF
TRBV20-1 NA CSASSRFGLAPTDTQYF
TRBV5-6 NA CASSSPPTDYGYTF
TRBV7-3 NA CASSFGTGSKDFF
TRBV7-8 NA CASRPQGANTGELFF
TRBV7-8 NA CASSSATVSQPQHF
TRBV12-3/TRBV12-4 NA CASTSTGQQNIQYF
TRBV5-1 NA CASRPDEGTDTQYF
TRBV5-1 NA CASSPGQGSNTGELFF
TRBV7-9 NA CASSSTTSGSYEQYF
TRBV5-1 NA CASSLGQGSYKQYF
TRBV15 NA CATSRELNSNQPQHF
TRBV5-1 NA CASSLMDRTDTQYF
TRBV20-1 NA CSATQFGLADNEQFF
TRBV9 NA CAHSPRLAGDPYNEQFF
TRBV15 NA CATSRDKGTGWREQYF
TRBV30 few CAWRMQGVETQYF
TRBV20-1 NA CSATHGPQAGYGYTF
TRBV12-3/TRBV12-4 NA CASSLVINQPQHF